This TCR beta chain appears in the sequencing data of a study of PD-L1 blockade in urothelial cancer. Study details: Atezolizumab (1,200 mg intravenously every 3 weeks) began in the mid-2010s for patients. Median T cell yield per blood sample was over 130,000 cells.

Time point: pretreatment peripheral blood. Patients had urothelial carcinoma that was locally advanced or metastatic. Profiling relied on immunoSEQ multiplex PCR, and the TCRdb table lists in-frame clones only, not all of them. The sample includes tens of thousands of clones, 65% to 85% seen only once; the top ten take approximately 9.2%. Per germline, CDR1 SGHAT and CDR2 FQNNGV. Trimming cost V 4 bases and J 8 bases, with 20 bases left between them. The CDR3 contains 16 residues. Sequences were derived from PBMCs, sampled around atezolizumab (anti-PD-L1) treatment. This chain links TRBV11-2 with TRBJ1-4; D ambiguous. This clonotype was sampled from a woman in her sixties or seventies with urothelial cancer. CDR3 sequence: CASSSRTGWGGEKLFF. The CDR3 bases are TGTGCCAGCAGCTCTAGAACGGGGTGGGGAGGGGAAAAACTGTTTTTT. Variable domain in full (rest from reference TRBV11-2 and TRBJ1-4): EAGVAQSPRYKIIEKRQSVAFWCNPISGHATLYWYQQILGQGPKLLIQFQNNGVVDDSQLPKDRFSAERLKGVDSTLKIQPAKLEDSAVYLCASSSRTGWGGEKLFFGSGTQLSVL.